These 7 T cell receptor beta chains share one sample of origin, sequenced in a study of post-analysis software for immune sequencing data. These receptors lack a known antigen. Whole-study findings and limits: Roughly 5 TRBV segments occurring more often in patients than controls included TRBV5-6, TRBV5-1 and TRBV20-1.

The TCR beta cDNA libraries contained unique molecular identifiers. TCRdb itself ran the PCR reads through MiXCR, one entry per CDR3 protein. The repertoire consists of a few hundred thousand distinct CDR3 sequences, with less than 40% occurring once and the leading ten covering 4% to 6%. Sequencing was done on a sample of blood. Receptors were obtained from a girl between 10 and 17 years old with multiple sclerosis.

V usage is TRBV29-1 and J usage is TRBJ2-1; 11 bases align to TRBD2. Germline CDR1 SQVTM, CDR2 ANQGSEA. The CDR3 sequence is 14 residues long. V dropped 3 bases and J dropped 9; count of bases not matched to a gene: 7. Here the CDR3 reads CSVDSGGADSEQFF. CDR3 DNA: TGCAGCGTTGATAGCGGGGGGGCCGACAGTGAGCAGTTCTTC.

The chain employs TRBV7-8 and TRBJ1-1, with 8 nucleotides matching TRBD1. Germline CDR1 is SGHVS and CDR2 is FQNEAQ. V was pared by 5 bases and J by 1 base, with 12 bases of the junction left unmatched. This CDR3 spans 17 amino acids. DNA of the CDR3: TGTGCCAGCAGCCAAAGGGGGCGGACAGGGAAGAACACTGAAGCTTTCTTT. Its translation is CASSQRGRTGKNTEAFF.

This clonotype was found many times. J is TRBJ2-3 and V is TRBV7-3; no reliable D call. CDR1 and CDR2 from the germline V gene are SGHTA and FQGTGA. CDR3 length: 14 amino acids. The germline V and J ends were trimmed by 5 bases and 2 bases, with 11 bases remaining between them. CDR3 protein: CASSRGSVTDTQYF. The CDR3 DNA reads as TGTGCCAGCAGCCGCGGCTCGGTCACAGATACGCAGTATTTT.

This clonotype was seen a handful of times. The junction does not match germline at one end; this may be a read error. This chain joins TRBV29-1 and TRBJ2-1; D call uncertain. The CDR3 sequence is 10 residues long. The germline CDR1 and CDR2 sequences are SQVTM and ANQGSEA. This chain's CDR3 is CNAFHNDQFF. The CDR3 DNA reads as TGCAACGCCTTTCACAATGATCAGTTCTTC.

A remark on this clonotype: Germline is not matched at one junction end, which may reflect a read error. The CDR3 DNA reads TGTGCCACCGGCAGAACCAGCACAGACTTCTCACCCCTCCACTTT. The encoded protein is CATGRTSTDFSPLHF. The V gene is TRBV15, the J gene TRBJ1-6; D remains unclear. Germline CDR1 and CDR2: LNHNV and YYDKDF (reference sequence). There are 15 residues in the CDR3.

The J gene is TRBJ2-7, the V gene TRBV7-8, with 15 bases identical to TRBD2. There are 16 residues in the CDR3. Germline-derived CDR1 and CDR2 are SGHVS and FQNEAQ. V gave up 3 bases and J gave up 6 bases; unmatched junction bases: 6. The CDR3 DNA reads as TGTGCCAGCAGCTTTGGACTAGCGGGAGGGTTTAGCGAGCAGTACTTC. Residues: CASSFGLAGGFSEQYF.

This clonotype was seen many times. The V call is TRBV27, the J call TRBJ1-6, with D maybe TRBD1 (5 bases). Per the germline V gene, CDR1 is MNHEY and CDR2 is SMNVEV (reference sequence). This CDR3 has 12 residues. Trimming pared 7 bases from V and 10 bases from J, leaving 11 bases between. The CDR3 nucleotides read TGTGCCAGCACCGGCAAGGGGTCACCCCTCCACTTT. Translating gives CASTGKGSPLHF.